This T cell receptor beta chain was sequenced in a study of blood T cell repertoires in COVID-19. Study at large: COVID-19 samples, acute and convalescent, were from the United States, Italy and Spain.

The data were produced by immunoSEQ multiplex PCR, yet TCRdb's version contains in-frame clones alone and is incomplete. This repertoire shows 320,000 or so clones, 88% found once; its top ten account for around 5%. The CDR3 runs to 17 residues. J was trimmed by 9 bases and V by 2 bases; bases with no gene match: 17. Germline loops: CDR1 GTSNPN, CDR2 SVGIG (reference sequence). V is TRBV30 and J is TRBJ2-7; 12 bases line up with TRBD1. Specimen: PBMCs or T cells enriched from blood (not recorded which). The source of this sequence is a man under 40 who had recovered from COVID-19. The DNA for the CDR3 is TGTGCCTGGAGTCGAGAAAAAACCGGGACAGGGGGCTATGTGCAGTACTTC. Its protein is CAWSREKTGTGGYVQYF.